One sample yielded the 30 T cell receptor beta chains listed below, sequenced in a study of blood T cells in healthy people across ages. With a J-beta primer mix and a sample-barcoded 5' primer, a second PCR ran about 6 to 11 cycles. TCRdb reprocessed the 5' RACE reads with MiXCR, giving one entry per CDR3 protein. The sample shows hundreds of thousands of distinct CDR3 sequences, roughly 64% of them seen only once. Sequenced material: blood. The receptor set was obtained from a man aged 30 to 39 in good health.

This chain joins TRBV5-1 and TRBJ2-2; TRBD2 matches at 10 bases. The CDR3 loop spans 14 amino acids. V was clipped by 1 base and J by 9 bases; unmatched bases: 3. The germline gives CDR1 SGHRS, CDR2 YFSETQ. This CDR3 reads CASSLTSGNRELFF. Here the CDR3 DNA reads TGCGCCAGCAGCTTGACTAGCGGGAACAGGGAGCTGTTTTTT.

This clonotype was seen a few times. V and J are TRBV7-2 and TRBJ2-7, with 7 positions matching TRBD2. J gave up 5 bases and V 3 bases, and 7 bases lay outside the gene matches. This CDR3 is 14 amino acids long. CDR1 is SGHTA and CDR2 is FQGNSA in the germline V gene. The CDR3 DNA is TGTGCCAGCAGCTTGGTGGCGGGAGTCAACGAGCAGTACTTC. This encodes CASSLVAGVNEQYF.

This chain links TRBV14 with TRBJ2-5; TRBD2 agrees at 8 bases. V was clipped by 4 bases and J by 3 bases; unmatched bases: 10. CDR3 length: 16 residues. In germline, CDR1 is SGHDN, CDR2 FVKESK. The CDR3 nucleotides read TGTGCCAGCAGCCCTCACCCTACTAGCGGAGAAGAGACCCAGTACTTC. This sequence encodes CASSPHPTSGEETQYF. Full variable domain (rest looked up from reference TRBV14 and TRBJ2-5): EAGVTQFPSHSVIEKGQTVTLRCDPISGHDNLYWYRRVMGKEIKFLLHFVKESKQDESGMPNNRFLAERTGGTYSTLKVQPAELEDSGVYFCASSPHPTSGEETQYFGPGTRLLVL.

V is TRBV20-1 and J is TRBJ2-1, with 13 positions matching TRBD2. After removal of 6 bases from V and 10 bases from J, the junction contained 9 bases not matched to a gene. CDR3 length: 14 amino acids. Per germline, CDR1 DFQATT and CDR2 SNEGSKA (reference sequence). The CDR3 here is CSALTSGRGKEQFF. The CDR3 DNA is TGCAGTGCGCTAACTAGCGGGAGGGGTAAAGAGCAGTTCTTC.

This clonotype was observed a handful of times. This chain uses TRBV20-1 with TRBJ2-3, with 9 bases matching TRBD2. This CDR3 contains 14 residues. The germline V gene encodes CDR1 DFQATT and CDR2 SNEGSKA (reference sequence). V was pared by 6 bases and J by 7 bases, with 11 bases of the junction left unmatched. CDR3 sequence: CSAILSGRSNTQYF. The CDR3 DNA reads as TGCAGTGCCATCCTTAGCGGGAGATCGAATACGCAGTATTTT.

This clonotype came up once. The chain's CDR3 is CASSSMDGRVEQYF. CDR3 nucleotide sequence: TGCGCCAGCAGCTCCATGGACGGCCGGGTAGAGCAGTACTTC. The chain uses TRBV5-1 and TRBJ2-7; no definite D call. Germline V gene lookup returns CDR1 SGHRS and CDR2 YFSETQ. V was trimmed by 3 bases and J by 7 bases, leaving 17 bases between them. The CDR3 has 14 residues.

The V gene is TRBV9, the J gene TRBJ1-1; the D is unclear. Germline CDR1 is SGDLS and CDR2 is YYNGEE. Trimming took 0 bases from V and 4 from J, leaving 7 bases between them. CDR3 length: 13 residues. The CDR3: CASSVGRLTEAFF. CDR3 DNA sequence: TGTGCCAGCAGCGTAGGTCGGCTCACTGAAGCTTTCTTT.

V is TRBV13 and J is TRBJ2-3; 13 nucleotides line up with TRBD2. The CDR3 is 16 residues long. The V segment lost 5 bases and the J segment 4 bases; nucleotides outside the gene matches: 6. Germline V CDR1 and CDR2: PRHDT, FYEKMQ (reference sequence). The CDR3 protein is CASSTRTSGRADTQYF. The CDR3 nucleotides read TGTGCCAGCAGCACCCGGACTAGCGGGAGAGCAGATACGCAGTATTTT.

This clonotype was detected ten times or more. The CDR3 nucleotides are TGCGCCAGCAGCTTGGGGGTGACTAGCGGGGTCTTAAGCCCTAGCACAGATACGCAGTATTTT. Its translation: CASSLGVTSGVLSPSTDTQYF. The chain recombines TRBV5-1 with TRBJ2-3; 11 positions agree with TRBD2. This CDR3 region has 21 residues. V lost 0 bases and J lost 0; bases outside the gene matches: 15. The V gene's germline CDR1 is SGHRS and CDR2 YFSETQ. Drawing the rest from reference TRBV5-1 and TRBJ2-3, the complete variable domain is KAGVTQTPRYLIKTRGQQVTLSCSPISGHRSVSWYQQTPGQGLQFLFEYFSETQRNKGNFPGRFSGRQFSNSRSEMNVSTLELGDSALYLCASSLGVTSGVLSPSTDTQYFGPGTRLTVL.

This clonotype was seen only once. At one of its ends the junction is not consistent with the germline gene, which may arise from a read error. The chain couples TRBV7-9 to TRBJ1-2; no clear D gene. Looked up from germline, CDR1 is SEHNR and CDR2 is FQNEAQ (reference sequence). The CDR3 covers 12 residues. The CDR3 coding sequence is TGTGCCACGCCGCGGCGCCCCCTTGGCTACACCTTT. Its translation: CATPRRPLGYTF.

This clonotype was detected ten times or more. In nucleotides, the CDR3 is TGCAGCGTCGGGGGCTCCTACGAGCAGTACTTC. This sequence encodes CSVGGSYEQYF. The chain joins TRBV29-1 to TRBJ2-7; tentatively, D is TRBD2 (6 bases). This CDR3 contains 11 residues. CDR1 is SQVTM and CDR2 is ANQGSEA in the germline V gene. With 6 bases removed from V and 0 bases from J, the gap between germline ends came to 6 bases.

This clonotype was seen once. The chain carries TRBV7-2 and TRBJ2-7; perhaps TRBD2 as D (7 bases). The J call is in doubt because the DNA end fits TRBJ2-5 better. The CDR3 length is 17 residues. Germline CDR1 reads SGHTA; CDR2 reads FQGNSA. The CDR3 region has the DNA TGTGCCAGCAGCTTATTTGGTGTGGGGGGGCCAGGAGAGACCCAGTACTTC. This encodes CASSLFGVGGPGETQYF.

The J gene is TRBJ2-5, the V gene TRBV7-2, with D possibly being TRBD1 or TRBD2 (5 bases each). The J call may be mistaken, given a closer DNA end match to TRBJ2-7. CDR1 is SGHTA and CDR2 is FQGNSA in the germline V gene. The CDR3 runs to 14 residues. The CDR3 loop reads CASTRPGPPIEQYF. The DNA for the CDR3 is TGTGCCAGCACCCGTCCGGGACCACCAATCGAGCAGTACTTC.

Written as DNA, the CDR3 is TGTGCCAGCAGCCCGACTGGATACAATGAGCAGTACTTC. This encodes CASSPTGYNEQYF. The J gene is TRBJ2-1, the V gene TRBV4-2; D unclear. Judging by the DNA end, TRBJ2-7 fits better; the J call may be wrong. Germline CDR1 is LGHNA and CDR2 is YNFKEQ. The CDR3 spans 13 residues.

The rearrangement joins TRBV7-2 to TRBJ2-6; D is unclear. The CDR3 totals 13 residues. Trimming took off 2 bases at V and 12 bases at J, with 11 bases between the two ends. Germline CDR1 is SGHTA and CDR2 is FQGNSA. CDR3 sequence: CASSLSAPSVLTF. CDR3 sequence (DNA): TGTGCCAGCAGCTTATCCGCGCCCAGCGTCCTGACTTTC. Full variable domain (missing parts from reference TRBV7-2 and TRBJ2-6): GAGVSQSPSNKVTEKGKDVELRCDPISGHTALYWYRQSLGQGLEFLIYFQGNSAPDKSGLPSDRFSAERTGGSVSTLTIQRTQQEDSAVYLCASSLSAPSVLTFGAGSRLTVL.

The V call is TRBV30, the J call TRBJ1-1; D unresolved. The CDR3 covers 15 residues. Trimming cost V 3 bases and J 1 base, with 15 bases left between them. Germline V gives CDR1 GTSNPN, CDR2 SVGIG (reference sequence). The CDR3 DNA reads TGTGCCTGGAGAAATAGTAGAGCAGCGAACACTGAAGCTTTCTTT. Protein sequence: CAWRNSRAANTEAFF.

The V and J genes are TRBV12-3 or TRBV12-4 and TRBJ2-2, with 9 bases lining up with TRBD2. The CDR3 spans 14 residues. Trimming took 7 bases from V and 7 from J; bases not matched to a gene: 7. CDR3 loop: CASILRLAVGELFF. Written as DNA, the CDR3 is TGTGCCAGCATACTACGACTAGCGGTCGGGGAGCTGTTTTTT.

Comments on this clonotype: One end of the junction is discordant with germline, which a read error may explain. This rearrangement joins TRBV15 to TRBJ2-5; D is undetermined. The germline V gene encodes CDR1 LNHNV and CDR2 YYDKDF (reference sequence). This CDR3 is 13 amino acids long. The DNA for the CDR3 is TGTGCCACCAGCGGAGATATCTCGGAGACCCAGTACTTC. It yields the protein CATSGDISETQYF.

This clonotype was seen a handful of times. No DNA is shown, since the ends of the CDR3 on it are uncertain; the CDR3 is the one TCRdb lists. The chain has TRBV7-9 and TRBJ2-5; TRBD2 is taken as the D call from the table, unchecked against the DNA. Including both end residues, the CDR3 is 15 amino acids long. Germline-derived CDR1 and CDR2 are SEHNR and FQNEAQ (reference sequence). CDR3: CASSPSKGFLETQYF.

The CDR3 DNA is TGTGCCAGCAGTTCTCGGGTAATCACAGATACGCAGTATTTT. It yields the protein CASSSRVITDTQYF. The V gene is TRBV6-2 or TRBV6-3, the J gene TRBJ2-3, with no clear D. The CDR3 spans 14 residues. Deletions cut 4 bases from V and 2 bases from J, with 10 bases between. CDR1 and CDR2 from the germline V gene are MNHEY and SVGEGT.

Concerning this clonotype itself: At one end the junction does not follow the germline gene, possibly because of a read error. The rearrangement links TRBV4-3 to TRBJ2-7; TRBD2 matches at 11 bases. The germline V gene has CDR1 LGHNA and CDR2 YSLEER. The CDR3 is made up of 16 amino acids. The CDR3 sequence: CASSQEAGTSGYERYF. The CDR3 nucleotides are TGCGCCAGCAGCCAAGAGGCCGGGACTAGCGGCTACGAGCGGTACTTC.

The chain is built from TRBV20-1 and TRBJ2-1; a weak D match, TRBD2 (6 bases). Germline CDR1 and CDR2: DFQATT and SNEGSKA (reference sequence). This CDR3 is 13 amino acids long. V lost 5 bases and J lost 4, with 12 bases in between. The CDR3 protein is CSAARGIYNEQFF. The CDR3 bases are TGCAGTGCTGCACGGGGGATTTACAATGAGCAGTTCTTC.

The gene calls are TRBV7-9 and TRBJ2-6; D may match TRBD1 or TRBD2 (6 bases each). Trimming shortened V by 0 bases and J by 16 bases, and 22 bases separated the two germline ends. The CDR3 is made up of 16 amino acids. Per the germline V gene, CDR1 is SEHNR and CDR2 is FQNEAQ (reference sequence). For the CDR3, the DNA is TGTGCCAGCAGCTTAGCGCAGGGGACTGGGGCCAGCGTTCTGACTTTC. Translated: CASSLAQGTGASVLTF. Variable domain in full (rest from reference TRBV7-9 and TRBJ2-6): DTGVSQNPRHKITKRGQNVTFRCDPISEHNRLYWYRQTLGQGPEFLTYFQNEAQLEKSRLLSDRFSAERPKGSFSTLEIQRTEQGDSAMYLCASSLAQGTGASVLTFGAGSRLTVL.

This chain connects TRBV7-2 to TRBJ2-5; 8 bases align to TRBD2. Germline loops: CDR1 SGHTA, CDR2 FQGNSA. The CDR3 has 15 residues. The V gene end was trimmed by 8 bases and the J gene end by 5 bases; junction bases not matched to a gene: 13. CDR3 sequence: CASLTRSGSSETQYF. The CDR3, as DNA: TGTGCCAGCCTCACTAGGAGCGGGAGTTCTGAGACCCAGTACTTC.

The chain links TRBV6-2 or TRBV6-3 to TRBJ2-5; 11 bases match TRBD2. V was clipped by 6 bases and J by 11 bases; unmatched bases: 17. CDR3 length equals 16 residues. Germline CDR1 and CDR2: MNHEY and SVGEGT. The chain's CDR3 is CASSPPTSGRGNEQYF. CDR3 sequence (DNA): TGTGCCAGCAGCCCCCCTACTAGCGGGAGAGGCAATGAGCAGTACTTC.

The chain carries TRBV4-2 and TRBJ2-1; maybe TRBD2 (7 bases). Germline V gives CDR1 LGHNA, CDR2 YNFKEQ. V lost 6 bases to trimming and J lost 5 bases, with 17 bases between them. This CDR3 is 15 amino acids long. The DNA for the CDR3 is TGTGCCAGCAGACCCCAGGGCGGGGGCCACAATGAGCAGTTCTTC. Translating gives CASRPQGGGHNEQFF.

The J gene is TRBJ2-4, the V gene TRBV28; D not resolved. TRBJ2-7 explains the end of the DNA better; the J call may be wrong. This CDR3 is built from 12 residues. Germline loops: CDR1 MDHEN, CDR2 SYDVKM. The CDR3 protein is CASRRTIYEQYF. CDR3 DNA: TGTGCCAGCAGGCGTACAATCTACGAGCAGTACTTC.

The rearrangement uses TRBV5-1 and TRBJ2-4, with 7 bases that match TRBD2. This CDR3 contains 15 residues. Germline CDR1 is SGHRS and CDR2 is YFSETQ. Trimming cost V 3 bases and J 0 bases; bases outside gene matches: 3. The CDR3 region is CASSSLAGAKNIQYF. The DNA of the CDR3 is TGCGCCAGCAGCTCATTAGCGGGAGCCAAAAACATTCAGTACTTC.

The chain has TRBV29-1 and TRBJ2-3, with D possibly TRBD1 on 6 matching bases. Trimming shortened V by 4 bases and J by 3 bases, and 14 bases separated the two germline ends. Germline CDR1 reads SQVTM; CDR2 reads ANQGSEA. The CDR3 runs to 14 residues. CDR3 DNA: TGCAGCGTTGTGAGGGGGTTTGTGACAGATACGCAGTATTTT. It translates to CSVVRGFVTDTQYF.

The chain uses TRBV12-3 or TRBV12-4 and TRBJ2-1; D unresolved. Trimming stripped 4 bases from V and 15 bases from J, with 13 bases between. The CDR3 contains 11 residues. CDR3 nucleotide sequence: TGTGCCAGCAGTTCTAGGCCTCACCGGTTCTTC. Amino acids: CASSSRPHRFF.